This is a list of T cell receptor beta chains from one sample in a study of regulatory T cells in long-lasting Graves disease. TCRdb reprocessed the multiplex PCR reads via MiXCR and lists one record per CDR3 protein. The table includes 380,000 or so distinct CDR3 sequences, 15% to 20% detected once. The sample also formed part of further work on T cells in Graves' hyperthyroidism and ophthalmopathy.

The sequencing here drew on peripheral blood mononuclear cells (PBMCs), taken at new diagnosis, from a patient treated with antithyroid drugs. The receptor source for this set is a woman aged 18-29 years with Graves disease. The CDR3 runs from the conserved cysteine through the conserved F or W. The order of the fields is V gene, clone size, D gene, J gene, CDR3 DNA, CDR3 protein. D genes are given only for firm matches. Clone size, where shown, is once, few, many, or a class for clones that have expanded.

v_gene: TRBV10-3
abundance: few
d_gene: .
j_gene: TRBJ1-2
CDR3nt: TGTGCCATCAGTGAGTCGGCAGGAAACTATGGCTACACCTTC
CDR3aa: CAISESAGNYGYTF

v_gene: TRBV19
abundance: few
d_gene: TRBD2
j_gene: TRBJ2-5
CDR3nt: TGTGCCAGTAGTACTCGTTTAGCGGGCGTTGAGACCCAGTACTTC
CDR3aa: CASSTRLAGVETQYF

v_gene: TRBV5-1
abundance: many
d_gene: TRBD2
j_gene: TRBJ2-1
CDR3nt: TGCGCCAGCAGCTGGCCGGGGGGGATGGGGCAGTTCTTC
CDR3aa: CASSWPGGMGQFF

v_gene: TRBV5-1
abundance: many
d_gene: .
j_gene: TRBJ2-1
CDR3nt: TGCGCCAGCAGCTTGGGTGGCGGAGTACACAGGATCTACAATGAGCAGTTCTTC
CDR3aa: CASSLGGGVHRIYNEQFF

v_gene: TRBV25-1
abundance: few
d_gene: .
j_gene: TRBJ2-1
CDR3nt: TGTGCCAGCACCGGGGGCGTGGGGGATGAGCAGTTCTTC
CDR3aa: CASTGGVGDEQFF

v_gene: TRBV6-1
abundance: .
d_gene: .
j_gene: TRBJ2-7
CDR3nt: TGTGCCAGCAGCCCTACCCAGTACGAGCAGTACTTC
CDR3aa: CASSPTQYEQYF

v_gene: TRBV28
abundance: many
d_gene: .
j_gene: TRBJ1-1
CDR3nt: TGTGCCAGCAGTTTAGGGACGGCGCAGGCCGCTTTCTTT
CDR3aa: CASSLGTAQAAFF

v_gene: TRBV3-1
abundance: many
d_gene: TRBD2
j_gene: TRBJ2-5
CDR3nt: TGTGCCAGCAGCCAAGGGACTAGCGGGAGTCTCGGGACCCAGTACTTC
CDR3aa: CASSQGTSGSLGTQYF

v_gene: TRBV7-8
abundance: .
d_gene: .
j_gene: TRBJ1-4
CDR3nt: TGTGCCAGCAGCTTAGTCGGGGCAGCTCTTAATGAAAAACTGTTTTTT
CDR3aa: CASSLVGAALNEKLFF

v_gene: TRBV6-5
abundance: .
d_gene: TRBD1
j_gene: TRBJ1-6
CDR3nt: TGTGCCAGCAGTTACCGGGACAGAAATTCACCCCTCCACTTT
CDR3aa: CASSYRDRNSPLHF

v_gene: TRBV7-3
abundance: many
d_gene: .
j_gene: TRBJ2-5
CDR3nt: TGTGCCAGCAGCTTAATGGCAGAAGAGACCCAGTACTTC
CDR3aa: CASSLMAEETQYF

v_gene: TRBV6-2/TRBV6-3
abundance: many
d_gene: .
j_gene: TRBJ2-7
CDR3nt: TGTGCCGGAAGAAAGGGACATCACGGTTTTTTGCCCGACGAGCAGTACTTC
CDR3aa: CAGRKGHHGFLPDEQYF

v_gene: TRBV20-1
abundance: many
d_gene: .
j_gene: TRBJ2-5
CDR3nt: TGCAGTGCTAGAGGCCCAGGAGCGCCCACACAAGAGACCCAGTACTTC
CDR3aa: CSARGPGAPTQETQYF

v_gene: TRBV3-1
abundance: many
d_gene: .
j_gene: TRBJ2-7
CDR3nt: TGTGCCAGCAGCCAAGCAGATTTCAACGAGCAGTACTTC
CDR3aa: CASSQADFNEQYF

v_gene: TRBV7-2
abundance: many
d_gene: TRBD2
j_gene: TRBJ2-2
CDR3nt: TGTGCCAGACTAGCGGCCGGGGAGCTGTTTTTT
CDR3aa: CARLAAGELFF

v_gene: TRBV3-1
abundance: many
d_gene: .
j_gene: TRBJ1-4
CDR3nt: TGTGCCAGCAGCCCCCGGGACGGAGGGAATGAAAAACTGTTTTTT
CDR3aa: CASSPRDGGNEKLFF

v_gene: TRBV29-1
abundance: many
d_gene: .
j_gene: TRBJ2-2
CDR3nt: TGCAGCGTTGAAGAAGGATACACCGGGGAGCTGTTTTTT
CDR3aa: CSVEEGYTGELFF

v_gene: TRBV3-1
abundance: many
d_gene: TRBD1
j_gene: TRBJ1-2
CDR3nt: TGTGCCAGCAGCCACTGGGACAGGGCGTATGGCTACACCTTC
CDR3aa: CASSHWDRAYGYTF

v_gene: TRBV20-1
abundance: .
d_gene: TRBD1
j_gene: TRBJ1-5
CDR3nt: TGCAGTGCTAGTAGAGGGGGCGGTCAGCCCCAGCATTTT
CDR3aa: CSASRGGGQPQHF

v_gene: TRBV29-1
abundance: many
d_gene: TRBD1
j_gene: TRBJ1-1
CDR3nt: TGCAGCGTTGACACAGGGGATACTGAAGCTTTCTTT
CDR3aa: CSVDTGDTEAFF

v_gene: TRBV5-6
abundance: few
d_gene: .
j_gene: TRBJ1-5
CDR3nt: TGTGCCAGCAGCTTGATGATTGGCGGTAGCAATCAGCCCCAGCATTTT
CDR3aa: CASSLMIGGSNQPQHF

v_gene: TRBV5-1
abundance: many
d_gene: .
j_gene: TRBJ2-7
CDR3nt: TGCGCCAGCAGCATATGGGACGGAACCTACGAGCAGTACTTC
CDR3aa: CASSIWDGTYEQYF

v_gene: TRBV20-1
abundance: many
d_gene: TRBD1
j_gene: TRBJ2-5
CDR3nt: TGCAGTGCTAGAGGGCAGGGGGCTCGAGGCGGACAAGAGACCCAGTACTTC
CDR3aa: CSARGQGARGGQETQYF

v_gene: TRBV29-1
abundance: many
d_gene: TRBD1
j_gene: TRBJ1-1
CDR3nt: TGCAGCGTGGGACAGGGCCGGACTGAAGCTTTCTTT
CDR3aa: CSVGQGRTEAFF

v_gene: TRBV3-1
abundance: many
d_gene: .
j_gene: TRBJ2-7
CDR3nt: TGTGCCAGCAGCCTGACAGGACAATCCTCCTACGAGCAGTACTTC
CDR3aa: CASSLTGQSSYEQYF

v_gene: TRBV9
abundance: few
d_gene: .
j_gene: TRBJ2-7
CDR3nt: TGTGCCAGCAGCGTAGGGGCGGGCTCCTACGAGCAGTACTTC
CDR3aa: CASSVGAGSYEQYF

v_gene: TRBV2
abundance: many
d_gene: TRBD2
j_gene: TRBJ2-1
CDR3nt: TGTGCCAGCCCCCGGAGGGCTAGCGGGAATACTGAGCAGTTCTTC
CDR3aa: CASPRRASGNTEQFF

v_gene: TRBV30
abundance: many
d_gene: .
j_gene: TRBJ1-1
CDR3nt: TGTGCCTGGAGTATAGGGCTTGGGAACACTGAAGCTTTCTTT
CDR3aa: CAWSIGLGNTEAFF

v_gene: TRBV7-2
abundance: many
d_gene: TRBD1
j_gene: TRBJ1-2
CDR3nt: TGTGCCAGCAGCTTTCAGGACAGGGTGGGAGGCTACACCTTC
CDR3aa: CASSFQDRVGGYTF

v_gene: TRBV6-5
abundance: many
d_gene: TRBD2
j_gene: TRBJ2-1
CDR3nt: TGTGCCAGCAGTTGGCGGGGGGATTACAATGAGCAGTTCTTC
CDR3aa: CASSWRGDYNEQFF

v_gene: TRBV3-1
abundance: many
d_gene: .
j_gene: TRBJ1-1
CDR3nt: TGTGCCAGCAGCCAAGTAACGGGAGCTCGAGCTTTCTTT
CDR3aa: CASSQVTGARAFF

v_gene: TRBV5-4
abundance: few
d_gene: .
j_gene: TRBJ2-3
CDR3nt: TGTGCCAGCAGCCAGGACAGTTTTCCGCAGTATTTT
CDR3aa: CASSQDSFPQYF

v_gene: TRBV27
abundance: few
d_gene: .
j_gene: TRBJ1-5
CDR3nt: TGTGCCAGCAGTTTAGCGGGGTCGAGTAAGACCCAGCATTTT
CDR3aa: CASSLAGSSKTQHF

v_gene: TRBV27
abundance: .
d_gene: TRBD1
j_gene: TRBJ2-5
CDR3nt: TGTGCCAGCAGTTTATCGGGACAGGGGATCCAGTACTTC
CDR3aa: CASSLSGQGIQYF

v_gene: TRBV20-1
abundance: many
d_gene: TRBD1
j_gene: TRBJ2-5
CDR3nt: TGCAGTGCTAGCCGGGGACAGGCGGAGACCCAGTACTTC
CDR3aa: CSASRGQAETQYF

v_gene: TRBV11-2
abundance: .
d_gene: .
j_gene: TRBJ2-7
CDR3nt: TGTGCCAGCAGCTTCCGGGGCTTGGGCTCCTACGAGCAGTACTTC
CDR3aa: CASSFRGLGSYEQYF

v_gene: TRBV20-1
abundance: many
d_gene: .
j_gene: TRBJ1-5
CDR3nt: TGCAGTGCTTGGGCCCCTCCCGGTCAGCCCCAGCATTTT
CDR3aa: CSAWAPPGQPQHF

v_gene: TRBV7-3
abundance: .
d_gene: .
j_gene: TRBJ2-3
CDR3nt: TGTGCCAGCAGCGGAAATAGCACAGATACGCAGTATTTT
CDR3aa: CASSGNSTDTQYF

v_gene: TRBV5-1
abundance: many
d_gene: TRBD1
j_gene: TRBJ1-2
CDR3nt: TGCGCCAGCAGCGGAAACCCGTTCAACAGGGGGCTTAGGGGCTACACCTTC
CDR3aa: CASSGNPFNRGLRGYTF

v_gene: TRBV20-1
abundance: many
d_gene: TRBD1
j_gene: TRBJ1-1
CDR3nt: TGCAGTGCTCCCGGGACAGGGTATGGTTCCACTGAAGCTTTCTTT
CDR3aa: CSAPGTGYGSTEAFF

v_gene: TRBV11-1
abundance: many
d_gene: .
j_gene: TRBJ2-1
CDR3nt: TGTGCCAGCAGCTATAGCCCCCGGGACTTACAGTTCTTC
CDR3aa: CASSYSPRDLQFF

v_gene: TRBV15
abundance: .
d_gene: .
j_gene: TRBJ2-5
CDR3nt: TGTGCCACCAGCAGGGACTTTCGAGAGACCCAGTACTTC
CDR3aa: CATSRDFRETQYF

v_gene: TRBV6-1
abundance: many
d_gene: TRBD1
j_gene: TRBJ2-1
CDR3nt: TGTGCCAGCCTAAAAGGGGGACAGGGAAGCTACAATGAGCAGTTCTTC
CDR3aa: CASLKGGQGSYNEQFF

v_gene: TRBV9
abundance: .
d_gene: .
j_gene: TRBJ2-7
CDR3nt: TGTGCCAGCAGTCCAGGCGGTACCCTCGCCTACGAGCAGTACTTC
CDR3aa: CASSPGGTLAYEQYF